This is a list of T cell receptor beta chains from one sample in a study of metastatic and nonmetastatic thyroid tumors. TCRdb re-called the PCR reads with MiXCR. The table has thousands of clones, more than 20% seen once; the top ten hold 20% to 30%. The specimen sequenced was tumor tissue. Receptors originate from a female donor with papillary thyroid cancer or a benign thyroid nodule (not recorded which). Some clones in this sample may be carry-over from other donors' samples. Both conserved end residues are part of each CDR3. The D gene is left open where the match is weak. Clone sizes are given selectively: once, few, many, or a class where the clone is expanded.

TRBV6-2/TRBV6-3,TRBJ2-3,NA,few,CASSYAGRGGADTQYF,TGTGCCAGCAGTTACGCAGGGCGAGGCGGGGCAGATACGCAGTATTTT
TRBV6-2/TRBV6-3,TRBJ2-7,NA,NA,CASSYFGWKDEQYF,TGTGCCAGCAGTTACTTTGGGTGGAAGGACGAGCAGTACTTC
TRBV5-6,TRBJ1-2,NA,many,CASSLRNYGYTF,TGTGCCAGCAGCCTCCGAAACTATGGCTACACCTTC
TRBV12-3/TRBV12-4,TRBJ2-7,TRBD2,NA,CASSLEGSGRAYEQYF,TGTGCCAGCAGTTTAGAGGGTAGCGGGAGAGCGTACGAGCAGTACTTC
TRBV5-1,TRBJ1-6,NA,NA,CASSSQDGYNSPLHF,TGCGCCAGCAGCTCCCAAGACGGCTATAATTCACCCCTCCACTTT
TRBV20-1,TRBJ2-7,TRBD1,NA,CSARDGQGHEQYF,TGCAGTGCTAGAGATGGACAGGGGCACGAGCAGTACTTC
TRBV6-1,TRBJ2-3,NA,many,CASKRHNTDTQYF,TGTGCCAGCAAACGACACAACACAGATACGCAGTATTTT
TRBV6-1,TRBJ1-2,TRBD1,NA,CASRGTASPIYGYTF,TGTGCCAGCAGAGGGACAGCCTCGCCTATATATGGCTACACCTTC
TRBV3-1,TRBJ2-7,NA,many,CASSHGRGYEQYF,TGTGCCAGCAGCCACGGAAGGGGTTACGAGCAGTACTTC
TRBV20-1,TRBJ1-2,NA,NA,CSAGAGDGYTF,TGCAGTGCTGGGGCAGGGGACGGCTACACCTTC
TRBV20-1,TRBJ2-1,NA,many,CSASLQGREQFF,TGCAGTGCTAGCTTGCAGGGCCGCGAGCAGTTCTTC
TRBV5-1,TRBJ2-3,NA,many,CASSLDAGSTDTQYF,TGCGCCAGCAGCTTGGATGCGGGCAGCACAGATACGCAGTATTTT
TRBV28,TRBJ1-5,NA,few,CASTRGDWNQPQHF,TGTGCCAGCACACGGGGCGATTGGAATCAGCCCCAACATTTT
TRBV28,TRBJ1-3,NA,NA,CASSLRYTIYF,TGTGCCAGCAGCCTACGCTACACCATATATTTT